A single sample gave rise to the 25 T cell receptor beta chains below, sequenced in a study of blood T cell repertoires in COVID-19. The repertoire was sequenced with immunoSEQ multiplex PCR; TCRdb's copy has only in-frame clones and lacks some. The repertoire holds around 300,000 clones, with roughly 88% as singletons. The sample comprised peripheral blood. All receptors come from a man aged 18-30 years with active or convalescent COVID-19.

This chain joins TRBV15 and TRBJ2-3, with D perhaps TRBD1 (6 bases). Trimming pared 6 bases from V and 1 base from J, leaving 17 bases between. Looked up from germline, CDR1 is LNHNV and CDR2 is YYDKDF (reference sequence). This CDR3 contains 16 residues. The CDR3 region is CATRGPTGSGTDTQYF. The CDR3 DNA reads as TGTGCCACCAGGGGACCAACAGGGTCTGGCACAGATACGCAGTATTTT.

The chain is built from TRBV11-2 and TRBJ2-1, with D possibly being TRBD1 (6 bases). This CDR3 has 14 residues. Germline V gene data show CDR1 as SGHAT and CDR2 as FQNNGV. V was pared by 5 bases and J by 6 bases, with 14 bases between. Here the CDR3 DNA reads TGTGCCAGCAGCGCTTGGGACACCGTCAATGAGCAGTTCTTC. Its translation is CASSAWDTVNEQFF.

This chain connects TRBV12-3 or TRBV12-4 to TRBJ1-5, with 11 bases fitting TRBD1. The V segment lost 9 bases and the J segment 5 bases; nucleotides outside the gene matches: 3. This CDR3 has 13 residues. DNA of the CDR3: TGTGCCAGTGGGGGACAGGGGGATCAGCCCCAGCATTTT. Its protein is CASGGQGDQPQHF.

The chain joins TRBV6-2 or TRBV6-3 to TRBJ2-1, with 11 bases that match TRBD1. This CDR3 comprises 16 residues. The germline CDR1 and CDR2 sequences are MNHEY and SVGEGT. V lost 1 base to trimming and J lost 5 bases; unmatched junction nucleotides: 4. CDR3 sequence (DNA): TGTGCCAGCAGTTACTGGGACAGGGGGATTAACAATGAGCAGTTCTTC. Its protein is CASSYWDRGINNEQFF.

The V call is TRBV9, the J call TRBJ1-2; D is perhaps TRBD1 (6 bases). The CDR3 consists of 16 residues. Trimming removed 0 bases at V and 1 base at J, with 13 bases between. Germline-derived CDR1 and CDR2 are SGDLS and YYNGEE. The DNA of the CDR3 is TGTGCCAGCAGCGTAGGGCCCCGGACAGTTAACTATGGCTACACCTTC. The encoded protein is CASSVGPRTVNYGYTF.

The chain joins TRBV3-1 (or the pseudogene TRBV3-2) to TRBJ1-5, with 7 bases lining up with TRBD1. The V gene end was trimmed by 1 base and the J gene end by 5 bases; junction bases not matched to a gene: 5. This CDR3 has 15 residues. Germline V gene lookup returns CDR1 LGHDT and CDR2 YNNKEL (reference sequence). CDR3 in amino acids: CASSQGSGGDQPQHF. CDR3 in DNA: TGTGCCAGCAGCCAAGGTTCAGGGGGAGATCAGCCCCAGCATTTT.

The chain has TRBV10-3 and TRBJ2-1, with D perhaps matching TRBD2 (6 bases). The germline CDR1 and CDR2 sequences are ENHRY and SYGVKD. This CDR3 is 15 amino acids long. The V end was cut by 4 bases, the J end by 0 bases, with 10 bases between. This CDR3 is CAISGGTYSYNEQFF. DNA of the CDR3: TGTGCCATCAGTGGGGGGACTTACTCCTACAATGAGCAGTTCTTC.

The chain is built from TRBV10-3 and TRBJ1-2, with 11 bases lining up with TRBD1. There are 15 residues in the CDR3. V was pared by 2 bases and J by 4 bases, with 3 bases of the junction left unmatched. The germline V gene has CDR1 ENHRY and CDR2 SYGVKD. CDR3 region: CAISEGGTGGYGYTF. The CDR3 DNA sequence: TGTGCCATCAGTGAGGGAGGGACAGGGGGCTATGGCTACACCTTC.

V and J are TRBV5-1 and TRBJ1-1; TRBD1 might be the D (6 bases). Germline V CDR1 and CDR2: SGHRS, YFSETQ. Trimming pared 1 base from V and 2 bases from J, leaving 12 bases between. The CDR3 totals 15 residues. CDR3 nucleotide sequence: TGCGCCAGCAGCTTGTCCCAGGGGCAAAACACTGAAGCTTTCTTT. It yields the protein CASSLSQGQNTEAFF.

The chain employs TRBV12-3 or TRBV12-4 and TRBJ1-1; D is undetermined. Deletions cut 2 bases from V and 0 bases from J, with 4 bases between. This CDR3 is built from 13 residues. The CDR3 region has the DNA TGTGCCAGCAGTTTACGAGTGAACACTGAAGCTTTCTTT. This gives the protein CASSLRVNTEAFF.

V and J are TRBV4-3 and TRBJ2-1; a weak D match, TRBD1 (6 bases). This CDR3 is built from 15 residues. Germline V CDR1 and CDR2: LGHNA, YSLEER. V gave up 3 bases and J gave up 5 bases, with 14 bases separating them. Written as DNA, the CDR3 is TGCGCCAGCAGCCAGGGAGCGGACAGACACAATGAGCAGTTCTTC. This translates into CASSQGADRHNEQFF.

The chain combines TRBV4-3 with TRBJ2-7; 7 nucleotides agree with TRBD1. This CDR3 spans 16 amino acids. Germline values: CDR1 LGHNA, CDR2 YSLEER. With V trimmed by 3 bases and J by 0 bases, 8 bases remained unmatched. The CDR3 nucleotides read TGCGCCAGCAGCCAGACACAGGGGTCGGGCTCCTACGAGCAGTACTTC. Protein: CASSQTQGSGSYEQYF.

The rearrangement uses TRBV19 and TRBJ1-4; the match to TRBD1 covers 9 bases. The V and J ends lost 3 bases and 8 bases, in that order; junction bases with no gene match: 7. Germline CDR1 LNHDA, CDR2 SQIVND (reference sequence). The CDR3 runs to 15 residues. The DNA of the CDR3 is TGTGCCAGTAGTATCTTACAGGGGGCAAGCGAAAAACTGTTTTTT. Translating gives CASSILQGASEKLFF.

This clone was seen only once. The chain uses TRBV6-2 or TRBV6-3 and TRBJ2-1; TRBD2 aligns across 11 bases. There are 15 residues in the CDR3. The germline CDR1 and CDR2 sequences are MNHEY and SVGEGT. J gave up 7 bases and V 6 bases, and 8 bases lay outside the gene matches. Here the CDR3 reads CASSHRLAGLNEQFF. CDR3 in DNA: TGTGCCAGCAGCCACAGACTAGCGGGGTTAAATGAGCAGTTCTTC.

This clone was picked up one time. The rearrangement joins TRBV6-4 to TRBJ2-7; 7 positions match TRBD2. The V gene end was trimmed by 7 bases and the J gene end by 0 bases; junction bases not matched to a gene: 6. The CDR3 loop spans 14 amino acids. Per the germline V gene, CDR1 is MRHNA and CDR2 is SNTAGT. The CDR3 nucleotides read TGTGCCAGCAAGCCGGGGGGTGACTCCTACGAGCAGTACTTC. Translating it yields CASKPGGDSYEQYF.

This clone was seen a single time. This chain links TRBV13 with TRBJ2-1; 12 positions match TRBD1. CDR1 is PRHDT and CDR2 is FYEKMQ in the germline V gene (reference sequence). Trimming cost V 4 bases and J 3 bases; bases outside gene matches: 16. This CDR3 has 20 amino acids. The CDR3 protein is CASSSTSGTGGRTFYNEQFF. CDR3 DNA sequence: TGTGCCAGCAGCTCAACGTCCGGGACAGGGGGCCGAACGTTCTACAATGAGCAGTTCTTC.

The rearrangement links TRBV7-2 to TRBJ2-7; 10 bases fit TRBD2. The ends lost 4 bases at V and 2 bases at J; junction bases unmatched: 5. CDR3 size: 15 residues. CDR1 is SGHTA and CDR2 is FQGNSA in the germline V gene. Here the CDR3 reads CASSYQRGGPYEQYF. CDR3 DNA: TGTGCCAGCAGCTACCAGCGGGGGGGCCCCTACGAGCAGTACTTC.

This chain uses TRBV3-1 (or the pseudogene TRBV3-2) with TRBJ2-7; 9 nucleotides match TRBD2. The trim removed 3 bases at V and 0 bases at J, leaving 6 bases unmatched. Germline V gene sequence: CDR1 LGHDT, CDR2 YNNKEL (reference sequence). The CDR3 contains 16 residues. CDR3 region: CASSHSLAGVSYEQYF. CDR3 sequence (DNA): TGTGCCAGCAGCCATAGTTTAGCGGGGGTCTCCTACGAGCAGTACTTC.

The genes are TRBV19 and TRBJ1-5, with D perhaps matching TRBD1 (6 bases). The CDR3 spans 13 residues. The V end was cut by 1 base, the J end by 6 bases, with 7 bases between. CDR1 and CDR2 (germline): LNHDA, SQIVND (reference sequence). CDR3 residues: CASSIVGAQPQHF. DNA of the CDR3: TGTGCCAGTAGTATAGTGGGGGCTCAGCCCCAGCATTTT.

This sequence joins TRBV7-7 and TRBJ2-7, with 9 bases lining up with TRBD1. This CDR3 spans 13 amino acids. After removal of 5 bases from V and 6 bases from J, the junction contained 5 bases not matched to a gene. Germline V gene sequence: CDR1 SSHAT, CDR2 FNYEAQ (reference sequence). The CDR3 DNA reads as TGTGCCAGCAGCGTGGACAGGGGTCGCGAGCAGTACTTC. Its protein product is CASSVDRGREQYF.

This clone was recorded a few times. The chain employs TRBV10-3 and TRBJ1-1, with 8 bases matching TRBD1. The germline gives CDR1 ENHRY, CDR2 SYGVKD. This CDR3 contains 16 residues. The V segment lost 6 bases and the J segment 5 bases; nucleotides outside the gene matches: 14. CDR3 region: CAISRTEDRERTEAFF. In nucleotides, the CDR3 is TGTGCCATCAGCCGGACCGAGGACAGGGAAAGGACTGAAGCTTTCTTT.

The J gene is TRBJ1-1, the V gene TRBV18; D gene ambiguous. Germline assignment: CDR1 KGHSH and CDR2 LQKENI. Trimming left V 1 base short and J 0 bases short, with 9 bases between. This CDR3 comprises 15 residues. As DNA, the CDR3 is TGTGCCAGCTCACCACTGGCAGGAATGAACACTGAAGCTTTCTTT. Its protein is CASSPLAGMNTEAFF.

This clone was counted only a few times. This rearrangement joins TRBV12-3 or TRBV12-4 to TRBJ1-2; D unclear. V lost 1 base and J 4 bases, leaving 7 bases between the germline ends. The CDR3 extends over 13 amino acids. The CDR3 nucleotides read TGTGCCAGCAGTTTAGACAGCTTCTATGGCTACACCTTC. Translating it yields CASSLDSFYGYTF.

The chain uses TRBV10-2 and TRBJ1-1, with TRBD1 identical over 11 bases. The CDR3 runs 13 residues. CDR1 and CDR2 from the germline V gene are WSHSY and SAAADI. Trimming cost V 10 bases and J 4 bases; bases outside gene matches: 5. The CDR3 nucleotides read TGCGCCACAGGAGGGACAGGGGGCACTGAAGCTTTCTTT. This translates into CATGGTGGTEAFF.

V and J are TRBV9 and TRBJ1-1; D unclear. In germline, CDR1 is SGDLS, CDR2 YYNGEE. The CDR3 totals 15 residues. Trimming left V 4 bases short and J 1 base short, with 14 bases between. The CDR3 DNA reads TGTGCCAGCAGCCAGGAGGGAACGGGGAACACTGAAGCTTTCTTT. Its translation: CASSQEGTGNTEAFF.